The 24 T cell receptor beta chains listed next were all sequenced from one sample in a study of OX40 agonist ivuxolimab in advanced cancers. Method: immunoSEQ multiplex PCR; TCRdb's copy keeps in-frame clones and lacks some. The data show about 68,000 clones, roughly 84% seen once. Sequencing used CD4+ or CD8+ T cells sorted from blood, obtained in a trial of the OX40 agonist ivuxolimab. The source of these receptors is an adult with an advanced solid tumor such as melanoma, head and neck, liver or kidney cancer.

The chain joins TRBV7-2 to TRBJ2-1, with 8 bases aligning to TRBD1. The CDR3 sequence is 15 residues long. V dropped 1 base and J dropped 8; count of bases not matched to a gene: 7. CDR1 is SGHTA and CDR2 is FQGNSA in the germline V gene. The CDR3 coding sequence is TGTGCCAGCAGCTTAGTGGCAGGGGGCCTATATGAGCAGTTCTTC. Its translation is CASSLVAGGLYEQFF.

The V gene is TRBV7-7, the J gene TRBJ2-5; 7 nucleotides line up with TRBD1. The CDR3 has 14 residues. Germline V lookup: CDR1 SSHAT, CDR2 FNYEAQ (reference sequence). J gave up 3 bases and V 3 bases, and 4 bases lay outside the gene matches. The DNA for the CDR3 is TGTGCCAGCAGCTTTTCCGGGACAGAAGAGACCCAGTACTTC. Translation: CASSFSGTEETQYF.

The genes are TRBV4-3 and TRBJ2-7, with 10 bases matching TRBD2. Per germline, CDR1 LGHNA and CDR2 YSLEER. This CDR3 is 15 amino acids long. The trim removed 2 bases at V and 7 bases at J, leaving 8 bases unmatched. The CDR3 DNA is TGCGCCAGCAGCCAACCTAGCGGGGGCCGGATTGAGCAGTACTTC. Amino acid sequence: CASSQPSGGRIEQYF.

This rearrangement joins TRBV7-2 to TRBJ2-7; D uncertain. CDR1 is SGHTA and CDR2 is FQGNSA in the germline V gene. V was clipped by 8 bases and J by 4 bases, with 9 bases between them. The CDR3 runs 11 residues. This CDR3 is CASSNSYEQYF. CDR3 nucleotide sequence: TGTGCCAGCTCAAACTCTTACGAGCAGTACTTC.

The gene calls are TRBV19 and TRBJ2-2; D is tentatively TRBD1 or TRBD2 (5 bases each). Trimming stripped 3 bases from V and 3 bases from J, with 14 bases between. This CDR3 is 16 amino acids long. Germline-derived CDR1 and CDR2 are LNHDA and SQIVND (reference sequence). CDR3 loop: CASSMRGTRDTGELFF. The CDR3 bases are TGTGCCAGTAGTATGAGAGGGACCAGGGACACCGGGGAGCTGTTTTTT.

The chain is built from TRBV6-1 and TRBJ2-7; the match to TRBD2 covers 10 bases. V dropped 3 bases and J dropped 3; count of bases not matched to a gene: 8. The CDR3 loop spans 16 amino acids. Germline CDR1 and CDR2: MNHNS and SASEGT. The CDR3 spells CASSDSGGPTGYEQYF. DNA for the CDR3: TGTGCCAGCAGTGATAGCGGGGGGCCAACCGGCTACGAGCAGTACTTC.

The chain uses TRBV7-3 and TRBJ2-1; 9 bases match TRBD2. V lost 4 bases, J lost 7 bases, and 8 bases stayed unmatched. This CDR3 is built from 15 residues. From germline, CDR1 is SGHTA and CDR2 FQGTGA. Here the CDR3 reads CASSSRSGGPNEQFF. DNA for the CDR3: TGTGCCAGCAGCTCCCGAAGCGGGGGGCCTAATGAGCAGTTCTTC. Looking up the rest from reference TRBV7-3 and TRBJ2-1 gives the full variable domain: GAGVSQTPSNKVTEKGKYVELRCDPISGHTALYWYRQSLGQGPEFLIYFQGTGAADDSGLPNDRFFAVRPEGSVSTLKIQRTERGDSAVYLCASSSRSGGPNEQFFGPGTRLTVL.

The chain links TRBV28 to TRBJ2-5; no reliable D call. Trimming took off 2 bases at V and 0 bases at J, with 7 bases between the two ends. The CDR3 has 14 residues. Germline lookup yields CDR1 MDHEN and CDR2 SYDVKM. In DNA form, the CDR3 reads TGTGCCAGCAGTTTACTGGGTTACCAAGAGACCCAGTACTTC. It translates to CASSLLGYQETQYF.

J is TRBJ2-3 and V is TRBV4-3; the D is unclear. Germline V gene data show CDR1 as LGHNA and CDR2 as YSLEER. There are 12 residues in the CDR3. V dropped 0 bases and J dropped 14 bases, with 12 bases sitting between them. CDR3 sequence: CASSQDGHLPYF. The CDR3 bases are TGCGCCAGCAGCCAAGATGGGCATTTACCGTATTTT.

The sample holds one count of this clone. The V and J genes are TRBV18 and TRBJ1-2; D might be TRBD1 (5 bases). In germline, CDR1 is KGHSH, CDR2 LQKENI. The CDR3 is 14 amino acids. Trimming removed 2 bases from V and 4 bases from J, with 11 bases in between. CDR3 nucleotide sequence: TGTGCCAGCTCACCATATGGGGGGTCCTATGGCTACACCTTC. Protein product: CASSPYGGSYGYTF.

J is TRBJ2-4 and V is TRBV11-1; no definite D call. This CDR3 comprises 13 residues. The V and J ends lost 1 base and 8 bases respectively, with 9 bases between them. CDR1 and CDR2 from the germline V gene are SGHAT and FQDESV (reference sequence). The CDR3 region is CASSLGTLDIQYF. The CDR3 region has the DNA TGTGCCAGCAGCTTAGGGACCTTAGACATTCAGTACTTC.

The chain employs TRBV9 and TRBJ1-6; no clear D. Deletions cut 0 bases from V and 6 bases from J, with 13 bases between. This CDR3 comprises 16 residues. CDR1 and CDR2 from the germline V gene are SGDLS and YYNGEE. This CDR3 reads CASSVAGQALNSPLHF. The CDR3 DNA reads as TGTGCCAGCAGCGTAGCTGGGCAGGCTCTTAATTCACCCCTCCACTTT.

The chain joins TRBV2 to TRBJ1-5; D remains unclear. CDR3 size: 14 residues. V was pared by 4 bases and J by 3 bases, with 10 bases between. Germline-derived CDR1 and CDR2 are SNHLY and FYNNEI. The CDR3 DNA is TGTGCCAGCAGTGTACGGCGGATCAATCAGCCCCAGCATTTT. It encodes CASSVRRINQPQHF.

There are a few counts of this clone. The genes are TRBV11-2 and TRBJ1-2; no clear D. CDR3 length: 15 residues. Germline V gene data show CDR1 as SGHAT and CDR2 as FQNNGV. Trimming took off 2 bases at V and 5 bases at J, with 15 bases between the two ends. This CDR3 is CASSLSSLARYGYTF. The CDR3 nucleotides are TGTGCCAGCAGCTTATCGTCCCTGGCCCGATATGGCTACACCTTC. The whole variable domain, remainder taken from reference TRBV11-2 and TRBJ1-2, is EAGVAQSPRYKIIEKRQSVAFWCNPISGHATLYWYQQILGQGPKLLIQFQNNGVVDDSQLPKDRFSAERLKGVDSTLKIQPAKLEDSAVYLCASSLSSLARYGYTFGSGTRLTVV.

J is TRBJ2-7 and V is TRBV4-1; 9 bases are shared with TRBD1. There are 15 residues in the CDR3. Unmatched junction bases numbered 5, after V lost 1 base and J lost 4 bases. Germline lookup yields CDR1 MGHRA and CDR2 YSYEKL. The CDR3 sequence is CASSQAPGQGYEQYF. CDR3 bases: TGCGCCAGCAGCCAAGCCCCCGGACAGGGGTACGAGCAGTACTTC.

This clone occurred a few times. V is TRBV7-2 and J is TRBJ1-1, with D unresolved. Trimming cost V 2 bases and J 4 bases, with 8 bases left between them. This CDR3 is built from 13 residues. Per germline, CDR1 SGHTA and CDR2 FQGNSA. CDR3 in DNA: TGTGCCAGCAGCTTACTGGGGATCACTGAAGCTTTCTTT. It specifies CASSLLGITEAFF.

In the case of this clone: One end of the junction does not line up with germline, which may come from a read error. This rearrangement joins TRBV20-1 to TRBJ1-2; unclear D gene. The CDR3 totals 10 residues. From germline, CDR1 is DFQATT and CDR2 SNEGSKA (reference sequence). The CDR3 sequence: CSARDREQIF. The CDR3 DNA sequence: TGCAGTGCTAGAGATCGGGAACAAATCTTC.

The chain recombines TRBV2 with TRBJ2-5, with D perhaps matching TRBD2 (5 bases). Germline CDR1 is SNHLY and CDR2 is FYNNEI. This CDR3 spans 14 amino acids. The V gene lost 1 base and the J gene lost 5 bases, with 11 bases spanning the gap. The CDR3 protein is CASSEDTSLETQYF. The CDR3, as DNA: TGTGCCAGCAGTGAAGACACTAGTCTGGAGACCCAGTACTTC.

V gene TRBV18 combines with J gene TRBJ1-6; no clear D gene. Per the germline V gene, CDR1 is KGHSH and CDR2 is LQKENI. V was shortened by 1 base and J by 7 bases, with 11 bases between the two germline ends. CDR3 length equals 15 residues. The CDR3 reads CASSPRVSSNSPLHF. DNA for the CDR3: TGTGCCAGCTCACCACGCGTGTCCTCGAATTCACCCCTCCACTTT.

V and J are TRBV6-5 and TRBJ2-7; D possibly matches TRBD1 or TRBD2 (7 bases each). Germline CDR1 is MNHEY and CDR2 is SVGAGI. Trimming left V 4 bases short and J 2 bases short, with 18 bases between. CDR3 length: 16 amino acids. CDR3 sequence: CASSSGGMGLTYEQYF. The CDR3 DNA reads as TGTGCCAGCAGTTCAGGGGGAATGGGACTAACCTACGAGCAGTACTTC.

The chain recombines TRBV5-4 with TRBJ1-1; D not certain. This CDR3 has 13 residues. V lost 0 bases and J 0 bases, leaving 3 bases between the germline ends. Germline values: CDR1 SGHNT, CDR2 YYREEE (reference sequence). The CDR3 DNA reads TGTGCCAGCAGCTTGGACGTGAACACTGAAGCTTTCTTT. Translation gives CASSLDVNTEAFF. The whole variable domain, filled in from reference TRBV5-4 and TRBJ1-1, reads ETGVTQSPTHLIKTRGQQVTLRCSSQSGHNTVSWYQQALGQGPQFIFQYYREEENGRGNFPPRFSGLQFPNYSSELNVNALELDDSALYLCASSLDVNTEAFFGQGTRLTVV.

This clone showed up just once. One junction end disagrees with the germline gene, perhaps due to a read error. DNA for the CDR3: TGTGCCGGTAGTGAGGCAGGGGTACCCTCCTACGAGCAGTACTTC. Translating it yields CAGSEAGVPSYEQYF. V is TRBV19 and J is TRBJ2-7; tentatively, D is TRBD1 (6 bases). Per the germline V gene, CDR1 is LNHDA and CDR2 is SQIVND (reference sequence). The CDR3 is 15 residues long.

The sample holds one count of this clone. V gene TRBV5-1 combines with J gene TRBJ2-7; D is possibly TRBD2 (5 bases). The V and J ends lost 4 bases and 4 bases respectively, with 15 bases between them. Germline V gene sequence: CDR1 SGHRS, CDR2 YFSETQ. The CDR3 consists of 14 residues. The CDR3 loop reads CASSQAMGVYEQYF. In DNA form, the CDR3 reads TGCGCCAGCAGCCAAGCCATGGGAGTTTACGAGCAGTACTTC.

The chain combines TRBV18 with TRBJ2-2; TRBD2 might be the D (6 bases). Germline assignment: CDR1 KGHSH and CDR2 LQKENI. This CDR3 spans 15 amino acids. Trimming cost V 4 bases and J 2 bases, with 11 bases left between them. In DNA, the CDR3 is TGTGCCAGCTCACTGGGACTCCGAAACACCGGGGAGCTGTTTTTT. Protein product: CASSLGLRNTGELFF. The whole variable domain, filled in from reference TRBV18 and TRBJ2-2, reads NAGVMQNPRHLVRRRGQEARLRCSPMKGHSHVYWYRQLPEEGLKFMVYLQKENIIDESGMPKERFSAEFPKEGPSILRIQQVVRGDSAAYFCASSLGLRNTGELFFGEGSRLTVL.